Shown below are 22 T cell receptor beta chains from a single sample sequenced in a study of cytomegalovirus exposure and HLA in healthy donors. Vbeta (60) and Jbeta (13) primers were used in the PCR. Sequencing used immunoSEQ multiplex PCR; TCRdb keeps in-frame clones, though not all of them. This table has around 120,000 clones, about three quarters appearing once. Sequencing used PBMCs. The receptor set was obtained from a female donor in good health and CMV-seropositive.

This clone was found once. The genes are TRBV5-1 and TRBJ2-3; 11 bases align to TRBD2. This CDR3 is 17 amino acids long. CDR1 is SGHRS and CDR2 is YFSETQ in the germline V gene. The trim removed 0 bases at V and 6 bases at J, leaving 9 bases unmatched. CDR3 DNA: TGCGCCAGCAGCTTGGGGGTAGCGGGAGGGCCGTTGGATACGCAGTATTTT. This translates into CASSLGVAGGPLDTQYF.

V is TRBV7-3 and J is TRBJ2-7; no clear D gene. Trimming removed 0 bases at V and 4 bases at J, with 13 bases between. The CDR3 runs 15 residues. Germline CDR1 and CDR2: SGHTA and FQGTGA. CDR3 sequence reads: CASSLTSASIYEQYF. The CDR3 coding sequence is TGTGCCAGCAGCTTAACGAGTGCTTCCATATACGAGCAGTACTTC.

The chain is built from TRBV27 and TRBJ2-7, with 7 bases matching TRBD2. The length of the CDR3 is 20 residues. With 7 bases clipped from V and 0 bases from J, the junction kept 24 bases outside the gene matches. Germline V gives CDR1 MNHEY, CDR2 SMNVEV (reference sequence). The CDR3 reads CASNRDYRPELRSFSYEQYF. The CDR3 nucleotides are TGTGCCAGCAATAGGGACTATCGCCCCGAGTTAAGGTCGTTCTCCTACGAGCAGTACTTC.

The chain combines TRBV9 with TRBJ2-3, with D tentatively TRBD2 (5 bases). The CDR3 extends over 14 amino acids. Trimming took off 0 bases at V and 3 bases at J, with 8 bases between the two ends. Germline-derived CDR1 and CDR2 are SGDLS and YYNGEE. Here the CDR3 reads CASSVVTGTDTQYF. The CDR3 DNA reads TGTGCCAGCAGCGTAGTTACGGGGACAGATACGCAGTATTTT.

The rearrangement links TRBV19 to TRBJ1-1; TRBD1 matches 9 bases. From germline, CDR1 is LNHDA and CDR2 SQIVND (reference sequence). CDR3 length equals 13 residues. J gave up 4 bases and V 7 bases, and 4 bases lay outside the gene matches. The CDR3 reads CASIRTGATEAFF. CDR3 nucleotides: TGTGCCAGTATTCGGACAGGGGCCACTGAAGCTTTCTTT.

The chain couples TRBV9 to TRBJ2-2; 14 nucleotides line up with TRBD2. With 0 bases clipped from V and 6 bases from J, the junction kept 7 bases outside the gene matches. There are 18 residues in the CDR3. Germline V gives CDR1 SGDLS, CDR2 YYNGEE. The CDR3 here is CASSVEGTSGRRAGELFF. The CDR3 DNA sequence: TGTGCCAGCAGCGTAGAGGGGACTAGCGGGAGAAGGGCCGGGGAGCTGTTTTTT.

Concerning this clone itself: In the same sample, other DNA sequences code for this CDR3. This CDR3 is CASSPRGPPLTGELFF. CDR3 DNA sequence: TGTGCCAGCTCACCACGAGGCCCCCCTTTAACCGGGGAGCTGTTTTTT. The chain has TRBV18 and TRBJ2-2; D unresolved. With 1 base removed from V and 5 bases from J, the gap between germline ends came to 14 bases. Germline assignment: CDR1 KGHSH and CDR2 LQKENI. The length of the CDR3 is 16 residues.

CDR3 residues: CASSLGGPQPQHF. DNA of the CDR3: TGTGCCAGCAGCTTGGGGGGGCCTCAGCCCCAGCATTTT. This sequence joins TRBV7-9 and TRBJ1-5; perhaps TRBD1 as D (6 bases). Germline values: CDR1 SEHNR, CDR2 FQNEAQ (reference sequence). Deletions cut 3 bases from V and 6 bases from J, with 9 bases between. This CDR3 is 13 amino acids long.

The rearrangement joins TRBV6-1 to TRBJ1-2; 9 bases fit TRBD1. With V trimmed by 10 bases and J by 5 bases, 5 bases remained unmatched. This CDR3 is built from 12 residues. Germline assignment: CDR1 MNHNS and CDR2 SASEGT. The CDR3 bases are TGTGCCACTTTGGACAGGGGTTATGGCTACACCTTC. This sequence encodes CATLDRGYGYTF.

The chain has TRBV28 and TRBJ2-4, with TRBD2 matching over 15 bases. The CDR3 has 17 amino acids. CDR1 is MDHEN, CDR2 SYDVKM, per germline. V was pared by 4 bases and J by 6 bases, with 7 bases of the junction left unmatched. The CDR3 region is CASSSTGTSGRLNIQYF. In DNA form, the CDR3 reads TGTGCCAGCAGTTCTACCGGGACTAGCGGGAGGTTAAACATTCAGTACTTC.

The sample holds a few counts of this clone. The chain employs TRBV29-1 and TRBJ1-5; no definite D call. Trimming took 4 bases from V and 6 from J, leaving 13 bases between them. Germline-derived CDR1 and CDR2 are SQVTM and ANQGSEA. The CDR3 is made up of 13 amino acids. The CDR3 loop reads CSVAAGGFQPQHF. The CDR3 DNA reads TGCAGCGTTGCGGCGGGCGGGTTTCAGCCCCAGCATTTT.

The chain couples TRBV29-1 to TRBJ2-1; 7 positions agree with TRBD2. V shed 4 bases, J shed 1 base, and the junction held 7 bases outside the gene matches. CDR3 size: 15 residues. The germline V gene encodes CDR1 SQVTM and CDR2 ANQGSEA. Written as DNA, the CDR3 is TGCAGCGTTGTGGGCGGGAGTATATCCTACAATGAGCAGTTCTTC. Encoded protein: CSVVGGSISYNEQFF.

The chain uses TRBV6-5 and TRBJ1-1; 8 nucleotides line up with TRBD1. CDR3 size: 13 residues. Germline V gene lookup returns CDR1 MNHEY and CDR2 SVGAGI. J gave up 3 bases and V 6 bases, and 3 bases lay outside the gene matches. The DNA for the CDR3 is TGTGCCAGCAGAGCGGACAGGGACACTGAAGCTTTCTTT. It yields the protein CASRADRDTEAFF.

The chain carries TRBV6-6 and TRBJ1-1; D remains ambiguous. V lost 7 bases, J lost 4 bases, and 10 bases lay in between. The V gene's germline CDR1 is MNHNY and CDR2 SVGAGI (reference sequence). The length of the CDR3 is 12 residues. CDR3 in DNA: TGTGCCAGCACCGGAGAGTTCACTGAAGCTTTCTTT. It encodes CASTGEFTEAFF.

This sequence joins TRBV27 and TRBJ2-5; 9 positions match TRBD2. Per the germline V gene, CDR1 is MNHEY and CDR2 is SMNVEV (reference sequence). J was trimmed by 3 bases and V by 5 bases; bases with no gene match: 13. The CDR3 has 17 amino acids. The CDR3 here is CASSLRSGTSSKETQYF. The CDR3 DNA reads TGTGCCAGCAGTCTACGATCCGGGACTAGCTCCAAAGAGACCCAGTACTTC.

This sequence joins TRBV13 and TRBJ2-7, with 7 bases aligning to TRBD1. Germline V gene sequence: CDR1 PRHDT, CDR2 FYEKMQ (reference sequence). After removal of 5 bases from V and 2 bases from J, the junction contained 9 bases not matched to a gene. The CDR3 is 15 residues long. The CDR3 DNA sequence: TGTGCCAGCAGCCCGAGACAGGGAAACACCTACGAGCAGTACTTC. The encoded protein is CASSPRQGNTYEQYF.

This clone was observed a single time. The chain has TRBV5-5 and TRBJ2-5; 8 nucleotides align to TRBD2. CDR3 length: 16 residues. V lost 2 bases to trimming and J lost 4 bases; unmatched junction nucleotides: 10. In germline, CDR1 is SGHKS, CDR2 YYEKEE (reference sequence). CDR3 in amino acids: CASSFGGGPSSETQYF. DNA for the CDR3: TGTGCCAGCAGCTTCGGGGGGGGGCCCTCTTCAGAGACCCAGTACTTC.

V gene TRBV5-1 combines with J gene TRBJ1-1; 12 bases are a match to TRBD1. V lost 6 bases and J lost 5; bases outside the gene matches: 8. The CDR3 sequence is 15 residues long. CDR1 SGHRS and CDR2 YFSETQ come from the germline V gene. In nucleotides, the CDR3 is TGCGCCAGCACCCTAACGGGACAGGGGGCTACTGAAGCTTTCTTT. It is translated as CASTLTGQGATEAFF. Variable domain in full (rest from reference TRBV5-1 and TRBJ1-1): KAGVTQTPRYLIKTRGQQVTLSCSPISGHRSVSWYQQTPGQGLQFLFEYFSETQRNKGNFPGRFSGRQFSNSRSEMNVSTLELGDSALYLCASTLTGQGATEAFFGQGTRLTVV.

The rearrangement links TRBV5-1 to TRBJ2-1, with 13 positions matching TRBD2. Trimming at V came to 6 bases and at J to 0 bases, leaving 6 bases not matched to a gene. Germline V gives CDR1 SGHRS, CDR2 YFSETQ. CDR3 length: 17 residues. CDR3 region: CASNPTSGGISYNEQFF. The CDR3 region has the DNA TGCGCCAGCAACCCGACTAGCGGGGGGATCTCCTACAATGAGCAGTTCTTC.

The genes are TRBV7-9 and TRBJ2-5; the match to TRBD1 covers 7 bases. Unmatched junction bases numbered 5, after V lost 1 base and J lost 3 bases. Germline V CDR1 and CDR2: SEHNR, FQNEAQ (reference sequence). This CDR3 spans 15 amino acids. The CDR3 sequence is CASSLVPGGKETQYF. In DNA, the CDR3 is TGTGCCAGCAGCTTAGTACCAGGGGGTAAAGAGACCCAGTACTTC.

This chain uses TRBV29-1 with TRBJ1-2; no reliable D call. V lost 6 bases and J lost 6, with 14 bases in between. The CDR3 totals 12 residues. Germline CDR1 and CDR2: SQVTM and ANQGSEA. The CDR3 DNA reads TGCAGCGTGTTCTCGGGAAAGGATGGCTACACCTTC. It is translated as CSVFSGKDGYTF.

This clone has more than one count but fewer than ten. The chain links TRBV6-6 to TRBJ1-1, with D hard to call. V gave up 0 bases and J gave up 2 bases, with 10 bases separating them. The CDR3 loop spans 15 amino acids. Germline CDR1 is MNHNY and CDR2 is SVGAGI (reference sequence). The CDR3 loop is CASSYSMAANTEAFF. CDR3 nucleotides: TGTGCCAGCAGTTACTCGATGGCGGCTAACACTGAAGCTTTCTTT.